This T cell receptor beta chain was identified during a study of shared clonotypes between healthy human individuals (dated by TCRdb to the early 2020s). As for the study more broadly: The cohort included three men and a couple of women between 18 and 49 years of age. Between about 0.9 and 9 billion PBMCs per donor were obtained by leukapheresis. The study deeply sequenced blood TCR repertoires of five healthy adults to estimate repertoire size and the extent of clonotype sharing between individuals. Libraries were prepared and TCR repertoires were sequenced by different laboratories using diverse techniques, in order to increase sequencing depth and limit assay-specific biases.

The donors were healthy, HIV-negative adults with no recently reported acute infections or vaccinations. Every donor was a Caucasian adult living in Nashville, Tennessee, USA. In the unsorted samples, tens of millions of PBMCs were counted, and genomic DNA was extracted using the QIAamp DNA Blood Mini kit. After blood collection by leukapheresis, PBMCs were isolated using Ficoll-Histopaque density gradient centrifugation and then cryopreserved in the vapor phase of liquid nitrogen. Using the deep immunoSEQ assay, TCR CDR3 regions were amplified from genomic DNA by multiplex PCR. For each cell subset, the extracted genomic DNA was distributed evenly across all wells of several immunoSEQ 96-well plates, and each plate served as one replicate. For unsorted PBMC, 250 to 350 ng of genomic DNA, equivalent to approximately 30,000 T cell genomes, went into each replicate PCR. Ten immunoSEQ deep assay plates were used to sequence the unsorted PBMC genomic DNA. Purified libraries were measured with a Qubit 3.0 fluorometer, size-checked on a Bioanalyzer 2100, and measured again with the KAPA Library Quantification kit. Each immunoSEQ 96-well plate was sequenced on its own single-read 150-cycle Illumina NextSeq 550 flow cell. The paper's processing steps were these. The immunoSEQ output contained only junctional sequences without quality scores, so filtering could not match that applied to full-length reads. To assign V/J genes and CDR3, sequences were annotated using PyIR, a Python wrapper for IgBLAST v1.9, with IMGT germline references. Reads were filtered out if the reads had weak V/J assignments (E-value above 1e-6), no CDR3, stop codons, out-of-frame junctions, or ambiguous translated residues. A V3J clonotype was defined by an identical inferred V gene, J gene, and CDR3 amino acid sequence. To compute the percentage overlap between repertoires, the number of shared unique clonotypes was divided by the size of the smaller repertoire. RTK rarefaction, the Chao1 estimator, and Recon v2.1 estimates of unobserved clonotypes were used to assess repertoire richness. Drawn from immuneACCESS, this table holds only the in-frame rearrangements with V and J called that TCRdb kept. Clones are partly lost; checked studies trace under half to an unresolved V gene and leave the rest unexplained. V and J calls and clone size are as listed in that table; D and trimming were resolved from the DNA. In this sample the table shows hundreds of thousands of clones, around 77% of which occur a single time. More than 10% of the sample goes to the ten largest clones.

Overall study outcomes, separate from this receptor: Based on pairwise subsampling, the degree of clonotype sharing among donors was expected to be affected by sequencing depth. Sampling was restricted to blood, and TCR repertoires in tissues likely differ from the TCR repertoires found in blood. Because the study included a small number of donors, the genetic and exposure-history diversity represented was limited.

The count of this clone is one. The clone's antigen remains unknown. Base qualities are missing; no much larger clone stands one base away. Material for sequencing was PBMCs. This clonotype originated in a woman between 35 and 50 years old in good health. Some clones in this sample may be carry-over from other donors' samples.

The nucleotide sequence reads TGTGCCAGCAGCTACCCCGGGACAGGGCGCTACGAGCAGTACTTC. Protein translation: CASSYPGTGRYEQYF. Recombination connected TRBV11-2 to TRBJ2-7, with 9 bases matching TRBD1. From V the trimming removes 4 bases and from J it removes 3 bases, while the gene matches leave 7 bases of the junction unaccounted for. The CDR3 sequence holds 15 residues, the cysteine and phenylalanine included. Only the CDR3 DNA stays, 45 bases, in frame from base 1. The germline V gene specifies SGHAT as CDR1 and FQNNGV as CDR2.